The 15 T cell receptor beta chains given below trace back to one sample, sequenced in a study of blood T cell repertoires in COVID-19. This table comes from immunoSEQ multiplex PCR, and its TCRdb copy is limited to in-frame clones, with some not included. The table shows approximately 230,000 clones, with around nine tenths occurring only once. The sample comprised PBMCs or T cells enriched from blood (not recorded which). The receptors originated from a woman aged 18-29 years who had recovered from COVID-19.

This chain connects TRBV9 to TRBJ2-2; TRBD1 is a possible D gene (5 bases). Germline V gene lookup returns CDR1 SGDLS and CDR2 YYNGEE. Trimming took 4 bases from V and 6 from J, leaving 16 bases between them. The CDR3 totals 15 residues. The CDR3 here is CASSPQSRGAGELFF. As DNA, the CDR3 is TGTGCCAGCAGCCCCCAGTCTAGGGGCGCCGGGGAGCTGTTTTTT.

The rearrangement joins TRBV4-1 to TRBJ2-1; 10 bases map to TRBD2. Trimming at V came to 0 bases and at J to 8 bases, leaving 7 bases not matched to a gene. CDR1 is MGHRA, CDR2 YSYEKL, per germline. The CDR3 sequence is 16 residues long. CDR3 bases: TGCGCCAGCAGCCAAGAACCCCCTAGCGGGAGCGATGAGCAGTTCTTC. It translates to CASSQEPPSGSDEQFF.

This clone was observed once. V usage is TRBV29-1 and J usage is TRBJ1-2, with 8 positions matching TRBD1. This CDR3 is built from 14 residues. V shed 6 bases, J shed 5 bases, and the junction held 11 bases outside the gene matches. Germline values: CDR1 SQVTM, CDR2 ANQGSEA. CDR3 amino acids: CSVVSGGAGYGYTF. CDR3 in DNA: TGCAGCGTGGTCTCAGGGGGCGCGGGGTATGGCTACACCTTC.

The genes are TRBV16 and TRBJ2-7, with 7 positions matching TRBD1. Germline CDR1 reads KGHSY; CDR2 reads FQNENV. With V trimmed by 3 bases and J by 0 bases, 11 bases remained unmatched. This CDR3 region has 17 residues. CDR3 coding DNA: TGTGCCAGCAGCCACCTCTGGCGGACAGGAGACTCCTACGAGCAGTACTTC. Its translation: CASSHLWRTGDSYEQYF.

The chain recombines TRBV28 with TRBJ2-7; D is possibly TRBD2 (5 bases). Trimming stripped 6 bases from V and 5 bases from J, with 17 bases between. CDR1 is MDHEN, CDR2 SYDVKM, per germline. CDR3 size: 14 residues. CDR3 region: CASSRGVPGNEQYF. In DNA, the CDR3 is TGTGCCAGCAGCCGAGGTGTGCCCGGGAACGAGCAGTACTTC.

V gene TRBV21-1 combines with J gene TRBJ1-2. TRBV21-1 represents a pseudogene. The CDR3 sequence is 15 residues long. CDR3 loop: CASSKPSRGNYGYTF. The CDR3 DNA reads TGTGCCAGCAGCAAACCATCCCGGGGTAACTATGGCTACACCTTC.

V and J are TRBV5-1 and TRBJ1-4, with D uncertain. CDR1 SGHRS and CDR2 YFSETQ come from the germline V gene. The germline V and J ends were trimmed by 0 bases and 7 bases, with 10 bases remaining between them. This CDR3 contains 14 residues. The CDR3 DNA is TGCGCCAGCAGCTTGGGGACCCGGGGTGAAAAACTGTTTTTT. This sequence encodes CASSLGTRGEKLFF.

V and J are TRBV7-2 and TRBJ1-6; D unresolved. CDR3 length: 16 amino acids. V gave up 6 bases and J gave up 0 bases, with 12 bases separating them. CDR1 and CDR2 (germline): SGHTA, FQGNSA. The CDR3 here is CASRNLTGSYNSPLHF. In DNA form, the CDR3 reads TGTGCCAGCAGGAACTTGACGGGCTCCTATAATTCACCCCTCCACTTT.

The chain couples TRBV29-1 to TRBJ2-7, with D perhaps matching TRBD1 (5 bases). The CDR3 covers 13 residues. The germline V and J ends were trimmed by 6 bases and 0 bases, with 12 bases remaining between them. Germline assignment: CDR1 SQVTM and CDR2 ANQGSEA. The CDR3 DNA reads as TGCAGCGTGATACAAGGGGTCTCCTACGAGCAGTACTTC. Amino acid sequence: CSVIQGVSYEQYF.

This rearrangement joins TRBV12-3 or TRBV12-4 to TRBJ1-3, with D uncertain. V was cut by 7 bases and J by 0 bases, with 7 bases left in between. There are 13 residues in the CDR3. CDR3 DNA: TGTGCCAGCACCCTTTCCTCTGGAAACACCATATATTTT. Translation: CASTLSSGNTIYF.

The chain has TRBV5-1 and TRBJ1-1; 8 bases fit TRBD1. The CDR3 covers 14 residues. Germline V gene sequence: CDR1 SGHRS, CDR2 YFSETQ. The V gene end was trimmed by 4 bases and the J gene end by 0 bases; junction bases not matched to a gene: 2. The CDR3 spells CASSVDRVNTEAFF. CDR3 sequence (DNA): TGCGCCAGCAGCGTGGACAGGGTGAACACTGAAGCTTTCTTT. The full variable domain, in which reference TRBV5-1 and TRBJ1-1 provide the parts outside the CDR3, is KAGVTQTPRYLIKTRGQQVTLSCSPISGHRSVSWYQQTPGQGLQFLFEYFSETQRNKGNFPGRFSGRQFSNSRSEMNVSTLELGDSALYLCASSVDRVNTEAFFGQGTRLTVV.

The table lists this clone with a few counts. The chain combines TRBV21-1 with TRBJ2-2; the D call of TRBD2 is as the table states it, not checked on the DNA. TRBV21-1 is reported as a pseudogene. CDR3 length equals 10 residues. The CDR3 spells CASVGGELFF. CDR3 nucleotide sequence: TGTGCCAGCGTCGGCGGGGAGCTGTTTTTT.

The V gene is TRBV9, the J gene TRBJ2-2; 9 nucleotides line up with TRBD2. CDR1 and CDR2 from the germline V gene are SGDLS and YYNGEE. With V trimmed by 5 bases and J by 5 bases, 7 bases remained unmatched. The CDR3 is 15 amino acids. CDR3 sequence reads: CASRKLAGETGELFF. The DNA of the CDR3 is TGTGCCAGCAGAAAACTAGCGGGTGAGACCGGGGAGCTGTTTTTT.

This clone was counted only a few times. The rearrangement links TRBV2 to TRBJ2-3, with D uncertain. Germline assignment: CDR1 SNHLY and CDR2 FYNNEI. CDR3 length: 12 amino acids. The V end was cut by 6 bases, the J end by 4 bases, with 8 bases between. For the CDR3, the DNA is TGTGCCAGCAGCCTTCCTCCAGATACGCAGTATTTT. It specifies CASSLPPDTQYF.

For this clone: One end of the junction varies from germline; a read error may be responsible. The rearrangement links TRBV5-1 to TRBJ1-2; D unresolved. The CDR3 runs to 14 residues. CDR1 is SGHRS, CDR2 YFSETQ, per germline. For the CDR3, the DNA is TGCGCCAGCAGCTTGGCCGCGCAGGACTACGGCTACACCTTC. Its translation is CASSLAAQDYGYTF.